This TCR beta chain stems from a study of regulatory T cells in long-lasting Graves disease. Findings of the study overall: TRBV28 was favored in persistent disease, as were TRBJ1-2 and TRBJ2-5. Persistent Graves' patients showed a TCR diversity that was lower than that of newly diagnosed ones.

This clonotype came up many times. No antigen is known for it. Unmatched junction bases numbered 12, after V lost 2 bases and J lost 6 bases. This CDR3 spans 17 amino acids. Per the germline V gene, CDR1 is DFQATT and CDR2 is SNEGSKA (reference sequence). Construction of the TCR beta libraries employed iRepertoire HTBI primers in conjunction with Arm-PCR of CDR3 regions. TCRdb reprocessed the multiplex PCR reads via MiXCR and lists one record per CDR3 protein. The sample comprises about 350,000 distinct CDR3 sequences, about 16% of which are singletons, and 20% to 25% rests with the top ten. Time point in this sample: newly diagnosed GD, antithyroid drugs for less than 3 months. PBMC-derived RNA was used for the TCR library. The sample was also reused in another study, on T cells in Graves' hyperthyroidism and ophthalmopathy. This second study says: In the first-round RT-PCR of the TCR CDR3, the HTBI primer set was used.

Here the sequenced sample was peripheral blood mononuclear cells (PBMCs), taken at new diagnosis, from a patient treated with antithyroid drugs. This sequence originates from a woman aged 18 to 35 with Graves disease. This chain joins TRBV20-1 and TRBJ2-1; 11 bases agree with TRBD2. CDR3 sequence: CSARFSNSGRVVNEQFF. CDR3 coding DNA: TGCAGTGCTAGATTCTCCAATAGCGGGAGGGTTGTCAATGAGCAGTTCTTC.